This T cell receptor beta chain came from a study of cytomegalovirus exposure and HLA in healthy donors. Overall study context: One earlier analysis, a look at 200 million or so T cells, found roughly 120 million unique TCR beta sequences. Findings of the study overall: Reportedly, fewer N-insertions than the approximately 600-donor mean appeared in an Asian-associated ancestry cluster in a later analysis.

Germline trimming cut 4 bases from V and 1 base from J; bases unmatched to any gene: 2. The CDR3 extends over 14 amino acids. Germline lookup yields CDR1 SGDLS and CDR2 YYNGEE. A multiplex PCR was run with 60 Vbeta primers and 13 Jbeta primers. Repertoires were generated with immunoSEQ multiplex PCR, while TCRdb's copy carries only in-frame clones and drops some. This table holds under 200,000 clones, over 70% found once. A note on this clone: Its antigen is unknown.

V is TRBV9 and J is TRBJ1-3; the match to TRBD1 covers 7 bases. The sequence came from a man between 45 and 60 years old in good health and CMV-seronegative. What was sequenced was PBMCs. The CDR3 spells CASSPTGSGNTIYF. CDR3 in DNA: TGTGCCAGCAGCCCGACAGGGTCTGGAAACACCATATATTTT.